This TCR beta chain is drawn from a study of blood T cell repertoires in COVID-19. Germline CDR1 SGHDN, CDR2 FVKESK. This CDR3 contains 19 residues. The J segment lost 4 bases and the V segment lost 0 bases, leaving 17 bases of the junction unmatched. Profiling relied on immunoSEQ multiplex PCR, and the TCRdb table lists in-frame clones only, not all of them. This sample has over 35,000 clones, with more than 80% found just once. The rearrangement uses TRBV14 and TRBJ2-5, with 7 bases identical to TRBD2. Sequenced sample: peripheral blood. The sequence was obtained from a man between 60 and 75 years old with active COVID-19. The CDR3 protein is CASSQEWLPSGKVIETQYF. In DNA, the CDR3 is TGTGCCAGCAGCCAAGAGTGGCTTCCGAGCGGGAAGGTCATAGAGACCCAGTACTTC.